Listed below are T cell receptor beta chains from one sample, sequenced in a study of beta chain features in type 1 diabetes. The repertoire was sequenced with immunoSEQ multiplex PCR; TCRdb's copy has only in-frame clones and lacks some. The repertoire has over 500,000 clones, roughly 15% of them found once; the top ten carry about 0.086%. Material: naive CD4+ T cells from blood. These receptors originate from a young man in good health. Each CDR3 is given with its conserved first and last residue.

TRBV13 | CASSTRQGRGSGNSPLHF
TRBV5-1 | CASSSGQPTNYGYTF
TRBV5-4 | CASSSPGQVVNEQFF
TRBV11-3 | CASSLAGTGELFF
TRBV7-2 | CASSLGLNSETQYF
TRBV19 | CASSPDRGGSGANVLTF
TRBV19 | CASSTTTNTGELFF
TRBV6-6 | CASTGTANTGELFF
TRBV7-9 | CAALAWGGADTQYF
TRBV4-1 | CASSLRELNSPLHF
TRBV7-9 | CASSLVRGANGPDQPQHF
TRBV6-5 | CASSRDRVSNTEAFF
TRBV7-8 | CASSSPGISYEAFF
TRBV5-1 | CASSLSSRETQYF
TRBV28 | CASSLLGYEQYF
TRBV11-2 | CASSSLAESYNEQFF
TRBV7-3 | CASSLRDRAYNEQFF
TRBV27 | CASSRNIRPYEQYF
TRBV7-9 | CASSLGRELFF
TRBV7-3 | CASSPAVDTDTGELFF
TRBV15 | CATSRGGTVVSGANVLTF
TRBV9 | CASSPRLALPVNTEAFF
TRBV13 | CASSLGAGVAETQYF
TRBV30 | CAWSHRGGRGSGANVLTF
TRBV18 | CASSPRGQSYEQYF
TRBV9 | CASSVGTAGVETQYF
TRBV7-2 | CASSLDRYSYEQYF
TRBV2 | CASRTEGRSYEQYF
TRBV5-8 | CASSWRTSGGRETQYF
TRBV2 | CASRSSSGGNTGELFF
TRBV29-1 | CSVGTAYTDTQYF
TRBV21-1 | CASSRNLANYGYTF
TRBV11-2 | CAVGGRANYGYTF
TRBV29-1 | CSVGSGPSSTDTQYF
TRBV11-1 | CASSLVTSGRTDTQYF
TRBV6-1 | CASSIMVTTEAFF
TRBV9 | CASSVAGGHGGPDTQYF
TRBV27 | CASSHLAGEETQYF
TRBV7-2 | CASSPDRRRNTIYF
TRBV5-6 | CASILNRVNEQFF
TRBV14 | CASSRGESSYNEQFF
TRBV2 | CASTQEGGPYEQYF
TRBV28 | CASRPGASIQPQHF
TRBV29-1 | CSAGLAGESYEQYF
TRBV4-3 | CASSQELLRSPLYGYTF
TRBV4-2 | CASSQELPPGLAGWKQYF
TRBV30 | CAWSVRGHEQYF
TRBV5-1 | CASSLGHAATNEKLFF
TRBV7-2 | CASSSKGVLVSYEQYF
TRBV7-2 | CASCQQEYYGYTF